This TCR beta chain was sequenced during a study of siplizumab effects on memory and regulatory T cells. General observations from the study: To unstimulated subsets, only a minor fraction of alloreactive clones could be mapped.

Turning to this clone: Antigen specificity is unknown.

Germline loops: CDR1 MDHEN, CDR2 SYDVKM. V lost 6 bases and J lost 5, with 17 bases in between. The CDR3 consists of 14 residues. The table came from immunoSEQ multiplex PCR; TCRdb's copy has only in-frame clones and leaves some out. The sample lists some 100,000 clones, around 93% occurring once. This sequence joins TRBV28 and TRBJ2-7; maybe TRBD2 (7 bases). Specimen: non-Treg CD4+ T cells sorted from blood. This TCR derives from a human donor in good health. The CDR3 loop is CASSGGGGRNEQYF. The CDR3 bases are TGTGCCAGCAGCGGAGGCGGGGGCCGGAACGAGCAGTACTTC.